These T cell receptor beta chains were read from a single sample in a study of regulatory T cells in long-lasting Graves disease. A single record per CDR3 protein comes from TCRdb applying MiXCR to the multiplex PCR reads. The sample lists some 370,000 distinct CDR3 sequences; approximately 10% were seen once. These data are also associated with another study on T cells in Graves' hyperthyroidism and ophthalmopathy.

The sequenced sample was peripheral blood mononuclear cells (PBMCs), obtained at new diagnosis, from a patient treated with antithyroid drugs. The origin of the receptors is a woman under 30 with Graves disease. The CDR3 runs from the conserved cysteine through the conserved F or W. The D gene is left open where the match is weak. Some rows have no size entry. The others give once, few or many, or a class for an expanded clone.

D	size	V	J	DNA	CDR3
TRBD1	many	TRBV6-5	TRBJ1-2	TGTGCCAGCAGTTTCGGGACAGGGGACTATGGCTACACCTTC	CASSFGTGDYGYTF
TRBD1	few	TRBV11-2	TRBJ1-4	TGTGCCAGCAGCCCCTACGCCCAGGGGGGGAATGAAAAACTGTTTTTT	CASSPYAQGGNEKLFF
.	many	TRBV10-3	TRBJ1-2	TGTGCCACCTCGAGGGCTTCAACTGAACCCGATGGCTACACCTTC	CATSRASTEPDGYTF
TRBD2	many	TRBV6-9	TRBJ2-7	TGTGCCAGCAGTTACGTCGGGGGGTACTCCTACGAGCAGTACTTC	CASSYVGGYSYEQYF
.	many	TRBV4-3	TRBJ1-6	TGCGCCAGCAGCCAAGATCGGACACAAAATTCACCCCTCCACTTT	CASSQDRTQNSPLHF
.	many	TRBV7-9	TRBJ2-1	TGTGCCAGCAGCCCACGTAGCCCACACAATGAGCAGTTCTTC	CASSPRSPHNEQFF
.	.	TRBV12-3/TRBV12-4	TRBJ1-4	TGTGCCAGCAGCCCCGAGAGGGCGGGGGAAAAACTGTTTTTT	CASSPERAGEKLFF
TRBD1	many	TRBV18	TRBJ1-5	TGTGCCAGCTCACAGACAGGGGGTAGCGATCAGCCCCAGCATTTT	CASSQTGGSDQPQHF
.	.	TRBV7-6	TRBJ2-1	TGTGCCAGCAGCTTATGGGGGGACGATGAGCAGTTCTTC	CASSLWGDDEQFF
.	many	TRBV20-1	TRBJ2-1	TGCAGTGCTAGAACTCTTGGCTCCTACAATGAGCAGTTCTTC	CSARTLGSYNEQFF
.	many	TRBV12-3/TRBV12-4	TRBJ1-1	TGCGCCAGCAGCTTGGTCTACCGGAACACTGAAGCTTTCTTT	CASSLVYRNTEAFF